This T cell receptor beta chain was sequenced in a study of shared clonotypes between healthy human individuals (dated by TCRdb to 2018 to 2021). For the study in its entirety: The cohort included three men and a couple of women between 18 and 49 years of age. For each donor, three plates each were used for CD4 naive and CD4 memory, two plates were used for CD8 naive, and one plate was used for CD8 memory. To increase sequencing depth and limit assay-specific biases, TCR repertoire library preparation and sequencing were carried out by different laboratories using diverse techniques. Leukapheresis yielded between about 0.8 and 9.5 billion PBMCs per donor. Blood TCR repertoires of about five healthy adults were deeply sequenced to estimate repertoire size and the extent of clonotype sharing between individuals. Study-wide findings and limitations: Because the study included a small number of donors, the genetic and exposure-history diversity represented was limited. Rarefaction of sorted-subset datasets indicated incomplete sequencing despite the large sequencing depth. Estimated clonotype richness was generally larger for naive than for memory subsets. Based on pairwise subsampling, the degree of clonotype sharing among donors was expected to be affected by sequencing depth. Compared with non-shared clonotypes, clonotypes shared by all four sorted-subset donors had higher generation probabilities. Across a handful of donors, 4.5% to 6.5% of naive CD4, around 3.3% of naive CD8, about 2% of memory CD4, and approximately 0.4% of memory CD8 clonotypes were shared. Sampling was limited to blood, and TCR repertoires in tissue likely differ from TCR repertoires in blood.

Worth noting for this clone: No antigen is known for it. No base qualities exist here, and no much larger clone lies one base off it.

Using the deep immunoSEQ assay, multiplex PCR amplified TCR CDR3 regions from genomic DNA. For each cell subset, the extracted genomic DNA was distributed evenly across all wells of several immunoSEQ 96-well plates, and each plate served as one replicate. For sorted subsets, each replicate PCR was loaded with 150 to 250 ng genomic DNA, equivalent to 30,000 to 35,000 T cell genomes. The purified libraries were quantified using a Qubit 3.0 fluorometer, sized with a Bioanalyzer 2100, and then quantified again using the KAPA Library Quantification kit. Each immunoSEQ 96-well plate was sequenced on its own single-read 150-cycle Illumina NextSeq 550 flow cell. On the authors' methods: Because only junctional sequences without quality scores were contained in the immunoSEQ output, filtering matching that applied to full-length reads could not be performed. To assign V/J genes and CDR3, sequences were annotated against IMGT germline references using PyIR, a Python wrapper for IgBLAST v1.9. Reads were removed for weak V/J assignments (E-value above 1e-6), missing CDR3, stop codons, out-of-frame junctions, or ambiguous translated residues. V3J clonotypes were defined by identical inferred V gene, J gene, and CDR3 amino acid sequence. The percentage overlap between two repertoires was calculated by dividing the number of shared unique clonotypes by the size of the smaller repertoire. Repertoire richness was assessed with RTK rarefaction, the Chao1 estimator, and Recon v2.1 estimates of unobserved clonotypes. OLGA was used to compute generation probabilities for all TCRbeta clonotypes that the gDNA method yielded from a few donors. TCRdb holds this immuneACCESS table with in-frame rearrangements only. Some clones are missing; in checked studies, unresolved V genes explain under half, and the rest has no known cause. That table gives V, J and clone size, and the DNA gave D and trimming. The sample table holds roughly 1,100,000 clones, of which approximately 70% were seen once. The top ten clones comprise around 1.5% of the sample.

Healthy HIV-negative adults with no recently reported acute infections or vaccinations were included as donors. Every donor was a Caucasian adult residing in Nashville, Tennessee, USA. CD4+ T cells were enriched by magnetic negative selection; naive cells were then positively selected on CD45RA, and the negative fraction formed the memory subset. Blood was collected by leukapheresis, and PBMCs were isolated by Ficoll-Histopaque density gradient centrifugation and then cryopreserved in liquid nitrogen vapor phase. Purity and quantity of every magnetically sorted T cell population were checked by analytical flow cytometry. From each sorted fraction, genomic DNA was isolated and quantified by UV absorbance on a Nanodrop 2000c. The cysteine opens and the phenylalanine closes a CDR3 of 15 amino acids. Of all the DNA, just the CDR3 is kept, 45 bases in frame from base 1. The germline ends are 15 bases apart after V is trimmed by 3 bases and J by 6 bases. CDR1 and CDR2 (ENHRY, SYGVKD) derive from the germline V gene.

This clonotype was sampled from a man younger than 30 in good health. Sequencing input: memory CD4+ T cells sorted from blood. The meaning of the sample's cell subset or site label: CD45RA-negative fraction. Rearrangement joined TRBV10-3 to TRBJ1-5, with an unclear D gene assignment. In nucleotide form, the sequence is TGTGCCATCAGTGATAGGGAGGGTGTGAGTCAGCCCCAGCATTTT. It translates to CAISDREGVSQPQHF.